This T cell receptor beta chain was retrieved from a study of blood T cell repertoires in COVID-19. Study-wide context: Both acute and convalescent COVID-19 samples were obtained from the United States, Italy and Spain.

The V end was cut by 5 bases, the J end by 1 base, with 17 bases between. Per the germline V gene, CDR1 is LNHDA and CDR2 is SQIVND (reference sequence). This CDR3 region has 16 residues. In Seattle, patients joined the study during active infection and were tracked longitudinally. This table comes from immunoSEQ multiplex PCR, and its TCRdb copy is limited to in-frame clones, with some not included. The table includes more than 95,000 clones, about four fifths detected once. The TCR sequence derives from a young man with COVID-19, enrolled during active disease. V is TRBV19 and J is TRBJ1-1, with D uncertain. The source material was peripheral blood. CDR3 residues: CASSPFLAARNTEAFF. The DNA of the CDR3 is TGTGCCAGTAGTCCTTTTTTAGCGGCACGGAACACTGAAGCTTTCTTT.